This TCR beta chain was sequenced during a study of blood T cell repertoires in COVID-19. Whole-study context: Whether acute or convalescent, the COVID-19 samples came from the United States, Italy and Spain. T cells, B-cell-depleted T cells, or PBMCs provided the cDNA or gDNA that served as material.

Authors' processing steps: Amplification with reference gene primers provided the estimates of nucleated cell counts. TCRdb keeps only in-frame clones here, not all; method: immunoSEQ multiplex PCR. V, J and clone size derive from that table, while D and trimming were established from the DNA sequence. The table has approximately 300,000 clones, about 89% seen once; the top ten hold about 4.2%. The TCR sequence derives from a middle-aged man with acute or convalescent COVID-19. Sequenced: peripheral blood.

The CDR3, as DNA: TGTGCCAGCAGTTCGGGACAGGGGCTAAGGGAGCTGTTTTTT. It specifies CASSSGQGLRELFF. The V gene is TRBV6-5, the J gene TRBJ2-2, with 10 bases fitting TRBD1. CDR1 MNHEY and CDR2 SVGAGI come from the germline V gene. The J segment lost 9 bases and the V segment lost 4 bases, leaving 5 bases of the junction unmatched. The CDR3 consists of 14 residues.